The rows below give T cell receptor beta chains drawn from one sample of a study of T-cell memory formation after mild COVID-19. TCRdb recomputed calls from the 5' RACE reads with MiXCR, one row per CDR3 protein. Of over 350,000 distinct CDR3 sequences listed, roughly a quarter are singletons. The specimen sequenced was PBMCs or a T cell subset sorted from them (not recorded which). These receptors came from an adult woman who had mild COVID-19 (a few samples of this study predate the infection). Cell type and time point are not known. Each CDR3 is given with its conserved first and last residue.

TRBV2,CASSESETQYF
TRBV18,CASSAIVGQIGDF
TRBV6-1,CASSQLRTGGNTQYF
TRBV5-1,CASSLVSGPGTDTQYF
TRBV6-2/TRBV6-3,CASSGAGLAYNEQFF
TRBV6-6,CASSYSPGGNSPLHF
TRBV7-2,CASSSRQGALDYGYTF
TRBV19,CASRGLAGGLGPQFF
TRBV5-1,CASSPGTSGDYNEQFF
TRBV20-1,CSAIPGQATFNYGYTF
TRBV7-2,CASSLRSGSLYEQYF
TRBV12-3/TRBV12-4,CASSFGATEVDTQYF
TRBV5-1,CASSPGTAFSLNYGYTF